The entry below describes one T cell receptor beta chain. The antigen is undetermined. The sample belongs to a study of human thymus T cells. Study-wide points: Repertoires sampled from thymus and blood appeared biased in V and J gene usage.

The CDR3 has 14 amino acids. CDR1 and CDR2 from the germline V gene are LGHNA and YSLEER. Between the trimmed V and J ends, which lost 0 bases and 5 bases, there was a span of 7 bases. The data were produced by immunoSEQ multiplex PCR, yet TCRdb's version contains in-frame clones alone and is incomplete. Of approximately 49,000 clones listed, 95% were seen once; the top ten hold about 0.16%. The people who donated were healthy Finnish babies having corrective surgery for congenital heart defects. Only four of the eight donors provided an approximately 0.45-1 mL blood sample. Blood DNA came from all available leukocytes, not a fixed cell number.

The material sequenced was blood. The chain is built from TRBV4-3 and TRBJ2-2; D gene unclear. The receptor was derived from a girl under three years old with a congenital heart defect but otherwise immunologically healthy. For the CDR3, the DNA is TGCGCCAGCAGCCAAGATCGCGGAACCGGGGAGCTGTTTTTT. Translation: CASSQDRGTGELFF.